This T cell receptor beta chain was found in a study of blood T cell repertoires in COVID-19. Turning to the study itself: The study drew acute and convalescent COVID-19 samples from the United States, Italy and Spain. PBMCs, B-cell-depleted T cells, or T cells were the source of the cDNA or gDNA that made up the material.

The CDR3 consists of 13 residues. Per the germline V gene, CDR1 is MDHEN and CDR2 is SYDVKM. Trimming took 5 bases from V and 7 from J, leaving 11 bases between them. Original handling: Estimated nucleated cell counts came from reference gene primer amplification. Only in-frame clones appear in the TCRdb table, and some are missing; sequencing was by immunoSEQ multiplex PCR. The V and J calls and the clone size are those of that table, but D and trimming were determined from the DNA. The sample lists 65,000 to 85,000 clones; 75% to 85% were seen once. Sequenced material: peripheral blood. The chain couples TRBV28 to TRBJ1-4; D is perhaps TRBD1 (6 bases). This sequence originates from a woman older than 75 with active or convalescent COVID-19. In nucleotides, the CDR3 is TGTGCCAGCAGTAAAGGGGGAAGTGAAAAACTGTTTTTT. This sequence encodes CASSKGGSEKLFF.